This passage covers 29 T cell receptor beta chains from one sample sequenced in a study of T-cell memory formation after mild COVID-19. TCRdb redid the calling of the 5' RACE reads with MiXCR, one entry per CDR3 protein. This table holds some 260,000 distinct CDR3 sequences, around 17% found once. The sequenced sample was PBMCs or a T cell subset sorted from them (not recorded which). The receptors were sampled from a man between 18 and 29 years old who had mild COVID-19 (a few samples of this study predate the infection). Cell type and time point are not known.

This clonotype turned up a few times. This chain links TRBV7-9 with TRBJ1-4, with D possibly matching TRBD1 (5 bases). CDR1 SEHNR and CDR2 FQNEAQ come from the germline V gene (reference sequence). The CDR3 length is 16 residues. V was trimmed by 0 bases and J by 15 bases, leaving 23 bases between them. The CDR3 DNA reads TGTGCCAGCAGCTTAGCTCCTCCCAGGGTGGGCATCAGGATGTTTTTT. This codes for CASSLAPPRVGIRMFF. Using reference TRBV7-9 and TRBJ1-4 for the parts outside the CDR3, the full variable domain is DTGVSQNPRHKITKRGQNVTFRCDPISEHNRLYWYRQTLGQGPEFLTYFQNEAQLEKSRLLSDRFSAERPKGSFSTLEIQRTEQGDSAMYLCASSLAPPRVGIRMFFGSGTQLSVL.

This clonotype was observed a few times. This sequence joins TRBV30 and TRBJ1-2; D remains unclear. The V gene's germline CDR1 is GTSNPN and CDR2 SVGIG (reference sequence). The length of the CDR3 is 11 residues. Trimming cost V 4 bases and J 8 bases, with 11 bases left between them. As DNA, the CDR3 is TGTGCCTGGACCCCTGGAGACGGCTACACCTTC. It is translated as CAWTPGDGYTF.

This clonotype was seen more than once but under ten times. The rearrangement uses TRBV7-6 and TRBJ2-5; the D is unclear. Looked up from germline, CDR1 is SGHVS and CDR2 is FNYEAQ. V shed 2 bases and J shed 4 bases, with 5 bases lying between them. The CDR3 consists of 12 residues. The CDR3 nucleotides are TGTGCCAGCAGCTTAATATTAGAGACCCAGTACTTC. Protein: CASSLILETQYF.

The CDR3 sequence is CASMRRALYGYTF. CDR3 nucleotide sequence: TGTGCCAGCATGCGGAGAGCCCTATATGGCTACACCTTC. This chain links TRBV12-3 or TRBV12-4 with TRBJ1-2; D unclear. This CDR3 spans 13 amino acids. Deletions cut 7 bases from V and 5 bases from J, with 14 bases between.

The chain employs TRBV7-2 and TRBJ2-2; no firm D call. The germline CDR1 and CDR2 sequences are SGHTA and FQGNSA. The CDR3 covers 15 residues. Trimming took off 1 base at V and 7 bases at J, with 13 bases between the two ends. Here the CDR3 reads CASSLVLLKSGELFF. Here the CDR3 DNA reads TGTGCCAGCAGCTTAGTTCTACTAAAAAGCGGGGAGCTGTTTTTT. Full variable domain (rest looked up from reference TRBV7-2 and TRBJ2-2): GAGVSQSPSNKVTEKGKDVELRCDPISGHTALYWYRQSLGQGLEFLIYFQGNSAPDKSGLPSDRFSAERTGGSVSTLTIQRTQQEDSAVYLCASSLVLLKSGELFFGEGSRLTVL.

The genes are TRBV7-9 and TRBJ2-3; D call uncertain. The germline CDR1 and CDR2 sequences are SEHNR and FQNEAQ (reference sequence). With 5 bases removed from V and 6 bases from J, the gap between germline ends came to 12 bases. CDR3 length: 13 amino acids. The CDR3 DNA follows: TGTGCCAGCAGCGCCTCCGGGTCCGATACGCAGTATTTT. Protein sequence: CASSASGSDTQYF. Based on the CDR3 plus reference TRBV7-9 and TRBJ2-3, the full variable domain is DTGVSQNPRHKITKRGQNVTFRCDPISEHNRLYWYRQTLGQGPEFLTYFQNEAQLEKSRLLSDRFSAERPKGSFSTLEIQRTEQGDSAMYLCASSASGSDTQYFGPGTRLTVL.

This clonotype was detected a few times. CDR3 protein: CASSPVPYYNEQFF. The CDR3 DNA reads as TGCGCCAGCAGCCCGGTCCCCTACTACAATGAGCAGTTCTTC. The V call is TRBV5-1, the J call TRBJ2-1; no definite D call. Trimming left V 4 bases short and J 3 bases short, with 11 bases between. Germline V lookup: CDR1 SGHRS, CDR2 YFSETQ. The CDR3 consists of 14 residues.

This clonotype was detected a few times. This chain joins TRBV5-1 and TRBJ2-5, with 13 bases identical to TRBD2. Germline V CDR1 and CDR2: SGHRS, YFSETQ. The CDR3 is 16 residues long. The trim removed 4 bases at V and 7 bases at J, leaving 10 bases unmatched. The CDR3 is CASSAPGLAGSRTQYF. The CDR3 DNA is TGCGCCAGCAGCGCGCCGGGACTAGCGGGGTCTCGGACCCAGTACTTC.

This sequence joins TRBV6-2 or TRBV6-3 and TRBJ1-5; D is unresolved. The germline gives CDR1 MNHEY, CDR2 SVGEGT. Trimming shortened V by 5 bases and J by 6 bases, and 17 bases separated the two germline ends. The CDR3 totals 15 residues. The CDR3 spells CASSPPRGAAQPQHF. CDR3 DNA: TGTGCCAGCAGTCCTCCCCGGGGAGCGGCTCAGCCCCAGCATTTT.

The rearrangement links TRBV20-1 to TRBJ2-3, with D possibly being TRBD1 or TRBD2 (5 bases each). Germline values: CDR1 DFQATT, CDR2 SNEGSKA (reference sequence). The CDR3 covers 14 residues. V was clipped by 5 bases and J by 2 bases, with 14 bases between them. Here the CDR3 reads CSAWDLLHTDTQYF. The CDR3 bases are TGCAGTGCTTGGGACCTCCTCCACACAGATACGCAGTATTTT.

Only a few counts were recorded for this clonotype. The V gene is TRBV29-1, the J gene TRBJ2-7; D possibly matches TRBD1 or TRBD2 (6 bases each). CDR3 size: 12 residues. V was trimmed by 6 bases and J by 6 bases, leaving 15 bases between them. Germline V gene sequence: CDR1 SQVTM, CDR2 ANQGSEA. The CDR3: CSVTDRGLEQYF. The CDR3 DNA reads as TGCAGCGTAACGGACCGGGGGCTCGAGCAGTACTTC.

The CDR3 coding sequence is TGTGCCAGCAGCTCCCGGACAGGAGATTTCCATGGCTACACCTTC. Its protein is CASSSRTGDFHGYTF. This chain connects TRBV7-3 to TRBJ1-2; 7 bases are a match to TRBD1. CDR1 is SGHTA, CDR2 FQGTGA, per germline. The CDR3 covers 15 residues. The trim removed 4 bases at V and 6 bases at J, leaving 11 bases unmatched.

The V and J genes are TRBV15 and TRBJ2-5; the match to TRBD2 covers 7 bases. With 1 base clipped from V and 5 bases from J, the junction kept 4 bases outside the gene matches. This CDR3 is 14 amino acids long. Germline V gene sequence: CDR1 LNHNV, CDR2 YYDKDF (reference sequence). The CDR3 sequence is CATSRGQGGETQYF. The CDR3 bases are TGTGCCACCAGCAGAGGGCAGGGAGGGGAGACCCAGTACTTC. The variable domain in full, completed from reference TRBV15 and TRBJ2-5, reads DAMVIQNPRYQVTQFGKPVTLSCSQTLNHNVMYWYQQKSSQAPKLLFHYYDKDFNNEADTPDNFQSRRPNTSFCFLDIRSPGLGDTAMYLCATSRGQGGETQYFGPGTRLLVL.

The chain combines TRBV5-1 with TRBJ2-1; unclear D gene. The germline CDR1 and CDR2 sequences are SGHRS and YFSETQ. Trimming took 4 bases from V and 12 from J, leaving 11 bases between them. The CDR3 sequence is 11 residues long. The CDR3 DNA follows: TGCGCCAGCAGCATTAGGACCGTGCAGTTCTTC. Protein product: CASSIRTVQFF.

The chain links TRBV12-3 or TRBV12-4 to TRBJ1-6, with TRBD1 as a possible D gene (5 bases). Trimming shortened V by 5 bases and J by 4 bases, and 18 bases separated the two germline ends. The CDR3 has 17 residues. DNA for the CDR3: TGTGCCAGCAGTACCGGGCCTTCACGGGGGTATAATTCACCCCTCCACTTT. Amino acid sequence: CASSTGPSRGYNSPLHF.

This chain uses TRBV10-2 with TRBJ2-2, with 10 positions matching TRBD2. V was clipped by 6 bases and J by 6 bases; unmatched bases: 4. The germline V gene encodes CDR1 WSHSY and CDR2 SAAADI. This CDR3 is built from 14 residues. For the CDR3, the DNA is TGCGCCAGCAGGGAAGCGGGGGGGTCCGGGGAGCTGTTTTTT. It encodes CASREAGGSGELFF.

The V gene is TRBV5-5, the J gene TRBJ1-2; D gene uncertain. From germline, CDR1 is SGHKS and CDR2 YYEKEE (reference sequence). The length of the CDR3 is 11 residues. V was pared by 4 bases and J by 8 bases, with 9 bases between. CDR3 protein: CASSNGPGYTF. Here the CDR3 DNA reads TGTGCCAGCAGCAACGGGCCCGGCTACACCTTC.

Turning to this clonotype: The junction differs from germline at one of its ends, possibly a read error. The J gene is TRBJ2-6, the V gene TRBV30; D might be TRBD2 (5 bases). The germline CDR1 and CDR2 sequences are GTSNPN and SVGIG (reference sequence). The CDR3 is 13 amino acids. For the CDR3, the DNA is TGCGCACTAGAGGGCTCCGGGGCCAACGTCCTGACTTTC. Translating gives CALEGSGANVLTF.

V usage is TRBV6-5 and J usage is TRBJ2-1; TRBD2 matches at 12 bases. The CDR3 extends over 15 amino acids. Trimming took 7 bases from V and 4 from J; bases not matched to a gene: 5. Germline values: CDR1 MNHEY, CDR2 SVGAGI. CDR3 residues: CASKLAGGSYNEQFF. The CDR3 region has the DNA TGTGCCAGCAAGCTAGCGGGGGGGAGTTACAATGAGCAGTTCTTC.

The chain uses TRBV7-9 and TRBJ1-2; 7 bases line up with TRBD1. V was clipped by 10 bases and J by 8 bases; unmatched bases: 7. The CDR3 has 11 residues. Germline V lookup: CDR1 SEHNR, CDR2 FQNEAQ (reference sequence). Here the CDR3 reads CATLTGEGYTF. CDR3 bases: TGTGCCACCCTAACAGGGGAAGGCTACACCTTC.

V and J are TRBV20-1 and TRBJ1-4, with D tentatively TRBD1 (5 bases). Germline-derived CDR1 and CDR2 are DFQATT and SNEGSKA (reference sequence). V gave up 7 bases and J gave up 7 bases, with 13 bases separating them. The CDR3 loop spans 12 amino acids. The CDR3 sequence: CSGRWGGEKLFF. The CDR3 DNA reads TGCAGTGGCCGTTGGGGCGGTGAAAAACTGTTTTTT.

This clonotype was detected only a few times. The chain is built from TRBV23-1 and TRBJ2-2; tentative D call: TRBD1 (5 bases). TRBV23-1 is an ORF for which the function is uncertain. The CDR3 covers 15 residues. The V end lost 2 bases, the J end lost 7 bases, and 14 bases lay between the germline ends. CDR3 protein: CASSQPSREHGELFF. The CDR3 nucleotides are TGCGCCAGCAGTCAACCGTCCAGGGAACACGGGGAGCTGTTTTTT.

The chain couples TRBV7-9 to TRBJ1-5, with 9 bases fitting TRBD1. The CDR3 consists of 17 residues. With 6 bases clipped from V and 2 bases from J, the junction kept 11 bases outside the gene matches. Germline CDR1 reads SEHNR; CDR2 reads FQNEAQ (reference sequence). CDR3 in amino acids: CASSPGTGSIRNQPQHF. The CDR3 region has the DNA TGTGCCAGCAGTCCCGGGACAGGGAGTATTCGCAATCAGCCCCAGCATTTT.

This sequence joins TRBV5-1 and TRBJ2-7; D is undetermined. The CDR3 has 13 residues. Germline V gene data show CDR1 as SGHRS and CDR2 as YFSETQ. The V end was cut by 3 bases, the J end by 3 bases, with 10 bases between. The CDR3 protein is CASSSLDVYEQYF. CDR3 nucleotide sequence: TGCGCCAGCAGCTCCTTGGACGTCTACGAGCAGTACTTC.

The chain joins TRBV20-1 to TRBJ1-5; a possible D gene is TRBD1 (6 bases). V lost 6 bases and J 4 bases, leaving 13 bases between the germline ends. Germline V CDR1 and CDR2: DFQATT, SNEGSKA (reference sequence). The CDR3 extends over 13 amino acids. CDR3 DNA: TGCAGTGCGCAACAGGGTGGAAATCAGCCCCAGCATTTT. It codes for CSAQQGGNQPQHF.

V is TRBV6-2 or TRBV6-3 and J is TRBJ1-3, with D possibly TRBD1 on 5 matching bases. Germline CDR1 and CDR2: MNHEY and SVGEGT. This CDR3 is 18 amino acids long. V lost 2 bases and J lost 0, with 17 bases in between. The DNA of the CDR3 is TGTGCCAGCAGTTACCCGCGGCAGGGAATAATCTCTGGAAACACCATATATTTT. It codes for CASSYPRQGIISGNTIYF.

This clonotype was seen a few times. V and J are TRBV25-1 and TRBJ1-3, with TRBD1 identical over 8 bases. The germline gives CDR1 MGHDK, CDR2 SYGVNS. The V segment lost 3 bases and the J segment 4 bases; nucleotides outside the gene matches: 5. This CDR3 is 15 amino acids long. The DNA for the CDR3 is TGTGCCAGCAGTGACGACAGGGGAGGGGGAAACACCATATATTTT. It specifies CASSDDRGGGNTIYF. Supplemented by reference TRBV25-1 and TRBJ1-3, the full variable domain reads EADIYQTPRYLVIGTGKKITLECSQTMGHDKMYWYQQDPGMELHLIHYSYGVNSTEKGDLSSESTVSRIRTEHFPLTLESARPSHTSQYLCASSDDRGGGNTIYFGEGSWLTVV.

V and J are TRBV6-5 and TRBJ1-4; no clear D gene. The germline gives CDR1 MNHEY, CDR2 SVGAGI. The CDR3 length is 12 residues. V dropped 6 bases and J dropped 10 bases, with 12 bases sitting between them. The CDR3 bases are TGTGCCAGCAGGCCTAATTGGGGAAAACTGTTTTTT. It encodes CASRPNWGKLFF.

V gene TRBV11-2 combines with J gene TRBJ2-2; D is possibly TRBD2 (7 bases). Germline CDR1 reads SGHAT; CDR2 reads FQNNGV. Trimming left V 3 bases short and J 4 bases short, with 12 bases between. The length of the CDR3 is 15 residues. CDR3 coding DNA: TGTGCCAGCAGCTTCGGGGGGCCGGGCACCGGGGAGCTGTTTTTT. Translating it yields CASSFGGPGTGELFF.